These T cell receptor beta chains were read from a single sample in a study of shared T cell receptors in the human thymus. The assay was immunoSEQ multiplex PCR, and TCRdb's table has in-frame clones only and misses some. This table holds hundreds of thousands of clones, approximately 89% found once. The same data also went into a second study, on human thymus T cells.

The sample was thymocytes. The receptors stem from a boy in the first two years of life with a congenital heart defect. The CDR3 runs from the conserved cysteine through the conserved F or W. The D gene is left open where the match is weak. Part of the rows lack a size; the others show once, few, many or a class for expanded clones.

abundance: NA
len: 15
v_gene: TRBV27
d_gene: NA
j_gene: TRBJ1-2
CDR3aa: CASSFRTSQGGGYTF
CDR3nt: TGTGCCAGCAGTTTTAGGACTAGTCAAGGAGGTGGCTACACCTTC

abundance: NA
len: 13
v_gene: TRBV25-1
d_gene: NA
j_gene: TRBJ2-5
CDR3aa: CASSESKGETQYF
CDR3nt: TGTGCCAGCAGTGAATCGAAGGGGGAGACCCAGTACTTC

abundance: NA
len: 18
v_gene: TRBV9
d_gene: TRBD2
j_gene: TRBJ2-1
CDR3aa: CASSVEGTSSPRENEQFF
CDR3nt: TGTGCCAGCAGCGTAGAGGGGACTAGCTCCCCTAGGGAGAATGAGCAGTTCTTC

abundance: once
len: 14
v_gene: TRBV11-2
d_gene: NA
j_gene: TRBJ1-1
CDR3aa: CASSPRESGTEAFF
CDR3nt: TGTGCCAGCAGCCCCAGGGAATCGGGCACTGAAGCTTTCTTT

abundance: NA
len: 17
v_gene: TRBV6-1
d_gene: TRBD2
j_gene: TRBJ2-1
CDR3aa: CASSVSRLAGGPDEQFF
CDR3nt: TGTGCCAGCAGTGTTAGTCGACTAGCGGGAGGGCCAGATGAGCAGTTCTTC

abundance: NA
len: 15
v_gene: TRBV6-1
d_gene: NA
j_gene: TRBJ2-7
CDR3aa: CASSEGGTLRGEQYF
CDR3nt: TGTGCCAGCAGTGAAGGTGGGACCCTGAGGGGGGAGCAGTACTTC

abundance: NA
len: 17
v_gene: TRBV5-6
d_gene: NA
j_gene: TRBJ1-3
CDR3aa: CASSAVEPWDTRNTIYF
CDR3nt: TGTGCCAGCAGCGCGGTCGAGCCTTGGGACACAAGAAACACCATATATTTT

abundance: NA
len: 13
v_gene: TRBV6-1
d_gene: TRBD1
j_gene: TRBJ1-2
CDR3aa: CASIRDRSYGYTF
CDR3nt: TGTGCCAGCATTCGGGACAGGAGCTATGGCTACACCTTC

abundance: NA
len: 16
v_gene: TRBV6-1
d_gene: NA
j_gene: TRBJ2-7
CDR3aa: CASSVNWVDRTYEQYF
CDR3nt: TGTGCCAGCAGTGTGAATTGGGTTGACAGAACCTACGAGCAGTACTTC

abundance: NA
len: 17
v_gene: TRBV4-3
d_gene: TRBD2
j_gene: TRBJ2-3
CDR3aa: CASSHSGLAGPTDTQYF
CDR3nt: TGCGCCAGCAGCCACTCCGGACTAGCGGGACCCACAGATACGCAGTATTTT

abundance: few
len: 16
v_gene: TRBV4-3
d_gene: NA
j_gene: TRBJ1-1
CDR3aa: CASSQLFRDKNTEAFF
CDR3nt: TGCGCCAGCAGCCAACTATTCCGGGACAAGAACACTGAAGCTTTCTTT

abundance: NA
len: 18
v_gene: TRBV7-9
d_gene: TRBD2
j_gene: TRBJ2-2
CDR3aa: CASSFHRTLAGGTGELFF
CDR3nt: TGTGCCAGCAGCTTTCACAGGACACTAGCGGGAGGCACCGGGGAGCTGTTTTTT

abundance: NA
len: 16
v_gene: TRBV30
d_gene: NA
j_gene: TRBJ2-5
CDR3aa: CAGLIQGEDNRETQYF
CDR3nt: TGTGCCGGTCTGATTCAGGGCGAGGACAACCGGGAGACCCAGTACTTC

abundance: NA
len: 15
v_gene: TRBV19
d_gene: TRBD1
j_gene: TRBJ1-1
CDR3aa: CASSTHRGLNTEAFF
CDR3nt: TGTGCCAGTAGTACCCACAGGGGGCTAAACACTGAAGCTTTCTTT

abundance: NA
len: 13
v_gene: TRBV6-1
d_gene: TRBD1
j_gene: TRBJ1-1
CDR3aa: CASRYRGSAEAFF
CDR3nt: TGTGCCAGCAGGTACAGGGGGTCGGCTGAAGCTTTCTTT

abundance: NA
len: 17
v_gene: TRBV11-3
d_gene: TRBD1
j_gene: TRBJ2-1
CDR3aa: CASSLGDRASSYNEQFF
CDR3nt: TGTGCCAGCAGCCTGGGGGACAGGGCAAGCTCCTACAATGAGCAGTTCTTC

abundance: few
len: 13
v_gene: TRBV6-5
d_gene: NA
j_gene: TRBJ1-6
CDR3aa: CASKPAGHSPLHF
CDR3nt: TGTGCCAGCAAACCAGCAGGGCATTCACCCCTCCACTTT

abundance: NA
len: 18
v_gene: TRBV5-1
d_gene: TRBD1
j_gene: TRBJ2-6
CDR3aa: CASSYGGQGGSGANVLTF
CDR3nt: TGCGCCAGCAGCTATGGGGGACAGGGGGGATCTGGGGCCAACGTCCTGACTTTC

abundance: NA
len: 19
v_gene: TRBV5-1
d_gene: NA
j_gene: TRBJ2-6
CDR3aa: CASSLRRQEDLSRANVLTF
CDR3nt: TGCGCCAGCAGCTTGAGACGACAGGAGGATCTCTCTCGGGCCAACGTCCTGACTTTC

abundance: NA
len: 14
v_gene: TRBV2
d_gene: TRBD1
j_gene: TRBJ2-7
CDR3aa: CASTLTGGPYEQYF
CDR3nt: TGTGCCAGCACCCTGACAGGGGGCCCCTACGAGCAGTACTTC

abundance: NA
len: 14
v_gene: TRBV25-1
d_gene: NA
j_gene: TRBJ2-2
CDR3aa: CASSGSGFPGELFF
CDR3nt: TGTGCCAGCAGTGGAAGCGGATTTCCCGGGGAGCTGTTTTTT

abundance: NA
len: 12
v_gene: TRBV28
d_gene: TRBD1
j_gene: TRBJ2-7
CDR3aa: CAAGQGLYEQYF
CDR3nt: TGTGCCGCGGGACAGGGCCTCTACGAGCAGTACTTC

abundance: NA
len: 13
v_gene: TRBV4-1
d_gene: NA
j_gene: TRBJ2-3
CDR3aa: CASSQDWPDTQYF
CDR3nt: TGCGCCAGCAGCCAAGATTGGCCCGATACGCAGTATTTT

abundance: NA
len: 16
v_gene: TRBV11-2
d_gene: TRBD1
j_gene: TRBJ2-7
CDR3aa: CASSLEAWTGDYEQYF
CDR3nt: TGTGCCAGCAGCTTAGAGGCTTGGACAGGGGACTACGAGCAGTACTTC